The 9 T cell receptor beta chains below all came from one sample that was sequenced in a study of human T cells and chemical hapten exposure. Regarding time point: pre-sensitization, week 0. Documented treatment: therapeutic diphenylcyclopropenone sensitization with weekly scalp DPC. TCRdb processed the RACE reads anew with MiXCR; each CDR3 protein has one entry. The data contain about 270,000 distinct CDR3 sequences, 7.5% to 9% of them singletons. This specimen consisted of whole blood, obtained in connection with sensitization to the hapten diphenylcyclopropenone (DPC). The receptors shown here come from a man aged 18 to 30 with alopecia areata. Some clones in this sample may be carry-over from other donors' samples.

A few counts support this clonotype. This sequence joins TRBV5-6 and TRBJ1-1, with D perhaps TRBD1 (6 bases). Trimming pared 4 bases from V and 4 bases from J, leaving 14 bases between. The CDR3 spans 14 residues. Germline CDR1 is SGHDT and CDR2 is YYEEEE. Written as DNA, the CDR3 is TGTGCCAGCAGCGTACAGGGCCCGGTCACTGAAGCTTTCTTT. Residues: CASSVQGPVTEAFF.

This clonotype appeared many times. This chain links TRBV29-1 with TRBJ2-7; 8 positions match TRBD1. CDR1 is SQVTM, CDR2 ANQGSEA, per germline. This CDR3 is 14 amino acids long. With V trimmed by 4 bases and J by 0 bases, 5 bases remained unmatched. The CDR3 DNA sequence: TGCAGCGTTGCGGACAGGGTCTACTCCTACGAGCAGTACTTC. This translates into CSVADRVYSYEQYF.

The chain joins TRBV3-1 to TRBJ1-5; the D gene is possibly TRBD1 (6 bases). CDR1 and CDR2 (germline): LGHDT, YNNKEL (reference sequence). V was cut by 1 base and J by 0 bases, with 10 bases left in between. CDR3 length: 16 residues. The CDR3 nucleotides read TGTGCCAGCAGCCAAGGGCCGGGACATAGCAATCAGCCCCAGCATTTT. This sequence encodes CASSQGPGHSNQPQHF. Combining the CDR3 with reference TRBV3-1 and TRBJ1-5 gives the whole variable domain DTAVSQTPKYLVTQMGNDKSIKCEQNLGHDTMYWYKQDSKKFLKIMFSYNNKELIINETVPNRFSPKSPDKAHLNLHINSLELGDSAVYFCASSQGPGHSNQPQHFGDGTRLSIL.

The rearrangement uses TRBV6-2 or TRBV6-3 and TRBJ1-5; D unclear. The V end was cut by 7 bases, the J end by 2 bases, with 12 bases between. This CDR3 is built from 14 residues. The germline V gene encodes CDR1 MNHEY and CDR2 SVGEGT. CDR3 nucleotides: TGTGCCAGCACCTACCTGAAGGGCAATCAGCCCCAGCATTTT. Translating gives CASTYLKGNQPQHF.

The table lists this clonotype with a few counts. The chain has TRBV6-2 or TRBV6-3 and TRBJ2-7; 8 positions agree with TRBD1. Germline-derived CDR1 and CDR2 are MNHEY and SVGEGT. V lost 5 bases and J lost 2; bases outside the gene matches: 8. This CDR3 region has 15 residues. The CDR3 here is CASSPGQGGTYEQYF. CDR3 bases: TGTGCCAGCAGTCCCGGACAGGGAGGTACCTACGAGCAGTACTTC.

The J gene is TRBJ2-1, the V gene TRBV7-3; TRBD1 matches at 8 bases. The germline V gene has CDR1 SGHTA and CDR2 FQGTGA. The CDR3 has 15 amino acids. The J segment lost 9 bases and the V segment lost 5 bases, leaving 12 bases of the junction unmatched. CDR3 nucleotides: TGTGCCAGCAGCGAACAGGGGGGAAAGCTGGGTGAGCAGTTCTTC. Translation: CASSEQGGKLGEQFF.

This clonotype was seen more than once but under ten times. The rearrangement links TRBV6-5 to TRBJ1-6, with 7 bases identical to TRBD1. CDR3 length equals 15 residues. The germline gives CDR1 MNHEY, CDR2 SVGAGI. Trimming took 6 bases from V and 9 from J; bases not matched to a gene: 11. CDR3 nucleotide sequence: TGTGCCAGCAGCCAGTGGGACAGAAGTACTTCACCCCTCCACTTT. Translating it yields CASSQWDRSTSPLHF.

This rearrangement joins TRBV7-9 to TRBJ2-1; 8 bases match TRBD1. After removal of 5 bases from V and 4 bases from J, the junction contained 4 bases not matched to a gene. CDR3 length equals 14 residues. Germline CDR1 reads SEHNR; CDR2 reads FQNEAQ (reference sequence). CDR3 protein: CASSQRQGYNEQFF. CDR3 nucleotides: TGTGCCAGCAGCCAAAGACAGGGGTACAATGAGCAGTTCTTC.

This clonotype turned up a few times. This sequence joins TRBV7-9 and TRBJ1-1; D might be TRBD1 (5 bases). This CDR3 spans 16 amino acids. Germline CDR1 and CDR2: SEHNR and FQNEAQ (reference sequence). V lost 0 bases, J lost 8 bases, and 19 bases lay in between. The CDR3 reads CASSLASGTGIGEAFF. The CDR3 region has the DNA TGTGCCAGCAGCTTAGCGTCGGGGACGGGGATCGGAGAAGCTTTCTTT.